This is a list of T cell receptor beta chains from one sample in a study of monozygotic twins with inflammatory bowel disease. TCRdb reprocessed the 5' RACE reads, keeping one entry per CDR3 protein, no DNA. The sample yields some 150,000 distinct CDR3 sequences, of which the top ten take up roughly 2.3%. What was sequenced was blood. The origin of the receptors is a human donor with ulcerative colitis or Crohn's disease, or a healthy co-twin of an affected twin (not recorded which). Each CDR3 is given with its conserved first and last residue. The order of the fields is V gene, J gene, CDR3 length, CDR3 protein.

>TRBV20-1|TRBJ2-1|16
CSAPDPLGQGLDEQFF
>TRBV5-1|TRBJ1-6|12
CASSPGHSWLHF
>TRBV14|TRBJ2-7|17
CASSPGLAGGQSYEQYF
>TRBV2|TRBJ1-3|14
CASNRRAHGNTIYF
>TRBV5-1|TRBJ2-3|14
CASSLRPSTDTQYF
>TRBV7-8|TRBJ2-7|14
CASSTSGTMYEQYF
>TRBV19|TRBJ1-5|12
CASSTGLQPQHF
>TRBV27|TRBJ2-3|13
CASSPSGGDTQYF
>TRBV5-6|TRBJ2-5|15
CASSSTSGSGETQYF
>TRBV7-7|TRBJ2-7|13
CASSLNRIDEQYF
>TRBV7-2|TRBJ2-5|16
CASSLTSGMGGETQYF
>TRBV11-3|TRBJ1-1|15
CASSRDSGLNTEAFF
>TRBV20-1|TRBJ1-5|19
CSARVGTGGSVRSNQPQHF
>TRBV4-3|TRBJ2-3|17
CASSQRVGTPSTDTQYF
>TRBV20-1|TRBJ1-3|14
CSATDRVLGNTIYF
>TRBV5-1|TRBJ1-3|15
CASSLLSSSGNTIYF
>TRBV27|TRBJ2-1|14
CASPFRAPYNEQFF
>TRBV7-2|TRBJ1-1|15
CASSRSVTGGTEAFF
>TRBV7-9|TRBJ1-2|16
CASSPGWSGTGSGYTF
>TRBV20-1|TRBJ2-5|14
CSAGSGGAGETQYF
>TRBV7-8|TRBJ2-5|13
CASSRTPQETPYF
>TRBV7-2|TRBJ1-2|13
CASSGQQGQGYTF
>TRBV3-1|TRBJ1-2|13
CASSQDVGSFYTF
>TRBV12-3/TRBV12-4|TRBJ2-7|14
CASSPGPIHYEQYF
>TRBV4-1|TRBJ2-1|18
CASSDPLPGTLSYNEQFF
>TRBV7-8|TRBJ2-7|18
CASSLRQATDARTYEQYF
>TRBV2|TRBJ2-3|14
CASSRGSSGDTQYF
>TRBV29-1|TRBJ2-5|15
CSVASGTGNRKTQYF
>TRBV20-1|TRBJ2-1|14
CSARDGMDYNEQFF
>TRBV7-2|TRBJ2-7|12
CASSWGPSEQYF
>TRBV7-3|TRBJ2-7|14
CASSFGGGRYEQYF
>TRBV19|TRBJ2-1|12
CASSLGWDGQFF
>TRBV7-7|TRBJ2-5|13
CASSRRRDETQYF
>TRBV12-3/TRBV12-4|TRBJ1-3|14
CASRPTRSGNTIYF